This entry is about one TCR beta chain. Its cognate antigen is unknown. Trimming left V 4 bases short and J 8 bases short, with 17 bases between. The CDR3 consists of 15 residues. CDR1 is LGHDT, CDR2 YNNKEL, per germline (reference sequence). The data originate from a study of identical twins. Study-wide findings and caveats: Carriage of fewer insertions was seen in abundant cord blood beta clonotypes, whereas memory repertoires showed none.

After template switching added a universal primer site, the resulting cDNA carried unique molecular identifiers. In TCRdb, the 5' RACE reads were re-called with MiXCR into one record per CDR3 protein. The table records 450,000 or so distinct CDR3 sequences, 24% of them present only once. The data were also submitted as part of a second study, on T cells expressing NK-cell markers. That investigation notes: The sequencing cohort of eight donors included seven HCMV-seropositive individuals and one seronegative individual.

The sample was CD4+ T cells sorted from blood. This TCR derives from a woman aged 18 to 35 in good health. This chain joins TRBV3-1 and TRBJ1-4; tentative D call: TRBD1 (5 bases). The CDR3 DNA sequence: TGTGCCAGCAGCCGATCCGAAGGGGAGGGAGAAAAACTGTTTTTT. Protein sequence: CASSRSEGEGEKLFF.